This T cell receptor (beta chain) was captured by sequencing in a study of blood T cell repertoires in COVID-19. Study context: The United States, Italy and Spain provided the acute and convalescent COVID-19 samples.

Enrollment of patients from Seattle took place during active infection, with longitudinal follow-up. Germline V gene sequence: CDR1 SSHAT, CDR2 FNYEAQ (reference sequence). The CDR3 runs 17 residues. TCRdb's table, derived via immunoSEQ multiplex PCR, lists solely in-frame clones and lacks some. Of about 160,000 clones detected, approximately 79% appear once; the ten largest clones hold under 9%. In its sample, this clone was seen once. An end of the junction does not agree with germline; a read error may underlie this. This clonotype was obtained from a woman aged 40 to 50 with COVID-19, enrolled during active disease. V is TRBV7-7 and J is TRBJ2-6, with 10 bases identical to TRBD1. The sequencing input was peripheral blood. This CDR3 reads CASSPGDRGSGANVLTF. Here the CDR3 DNA reads TGTGCTAGCAGCCCAGGGGACAGGGGTTCCGGGGCCAACGTCCTGACTTTC.